This T cell receptor beta chain was recorded in a study of blood T cell repertoires in COVID-19. Looking at the study overall: PBMCs, B-cell-depleted T cells, or T cells provided the cDNA or gDNA that made up the material.

As handled by the study authors: Amplification with reference gene primers provided the estimates of nucleated cell counts. The assay was immunoSEQ multiplex PCR, and TCRdb's table has in-frame clones only and misses some. The V and J calls and clone size are taken from that table; D and trimming were inferred from the DNA. The sample yields 110,000 to 150,000 clones, around three quarters seen once. This CDR3 is 15 amino acids long. Germline V gene sequence: CDR1 SGDLS, CDR2 YYNGEE. After removal of 3 bases from V and 2 bases from J, the junction contained 5 bases not matched to a gene. The sample was peripheral blood. The sequence was collected from a man aged 55 to 70 with acute or convalescent COVID-19. The V call is TRBV9, the J call TRBJ2-3; TRBD1 agrees at 8 bases. CDR3 coding DNA: TGTGCCAGCAGCGAGTGGACAGGGTCCACAGATACGCAGTATTTT. It is translated as CASSEWTGSTDTQYF.